This TCR beta chain came from a study of cytomegalovirus exposure and HLA in healthy donors. Study overall: The roughly 670 first-cohort repertoires shared a platform with the 130 or so validation repertoires, as reported in a later analysis.

Study outcomes and limitations: The classifier reportedly diagnosed cytomegalovirus status with high sensitivity and specificity.

A note on this clone: Antigen unknown.

The donors were part of the validation cohort of more than 90 subjects. That cohort was separate from the first cohort, which comprised about 730 subjects. CDR1 is SGHRS and CDR2 is YFSETQ in the germline V gene. The CDR3 loop spans 17 amino acids. The junction had 11 bases not matched to a gene; V was cut back by 4 bases and J by 7 bases. Some clones are missing from TCRdb's copy, which holds only in-frame ones; the method was immunoSEQ multiplex PCR. Of about 82,000 clones detected, about 92% appear once; the ten largest clones hold roughly 0.74%. This TCR was recovered from a man aged 18 to 35 in good health and CMV-seronegative. The chain combines TRBV5-1 with TRBJ2-2; 12 bases match TRBD1. Sequencing was carried out using PBMCs. CDR3 in amino acids: CASSTTGTGGAGGELFF. CDR3 DNA: TGCGCCAGCAGCACCACCGGGACAGGGGGCGCCGGCGGGGAGCTGTTTTTT.